This T cell receptor beta chain was profiled in a study of shared clonotypes between healthy human individuals. Overall study results and limits: For sorted subsets, rarefaction showed incomplete sequencing despite large depth. Among a few donors, approximately 5% of naive CD4 clonotypes were found in common. The small donor group covered limited genetic and exposure diversity.

Per the authors' pipeline: Quality scores were absent from the junction-only immunoSEQ sequences, so filtering differed. Some clones are missing from TCRdb's copy, which holds only in-frame ones; the method was immunoSEQ multiplex PCR. That table gives V, J and clone size, and the DNA gave D and trimming. The sample consists of about 380,000 clones, 96% of them appearing once. Trimming cost V 6 bases and J 1 base; bases outside gene matches: 10. The V gene's germline CDR1 is MNHEY and CDR2 SMNVEV (reference sequence). The CDR3 is made up of 16 amino acids. A note on this clone: Its specificity is not known.

This receptor was taken from a man aged 25 to 40 in good health. The V call is TRBV27, the J call TRBJ1-1; 8 nucleotides match TRBD1. The specimen was memory CD8+ T cells sorted from blood. Stated subset: CD45RO+ cells pooled with CCR7-negative TemRA cells. The CDR3 spells CASSSLPGQGNTEAFF. CDR3 in DNA: TGTGCCAGCAGCTCCCTCCCTGGACAGGGGAACACTGAAGCTTTCTTT.